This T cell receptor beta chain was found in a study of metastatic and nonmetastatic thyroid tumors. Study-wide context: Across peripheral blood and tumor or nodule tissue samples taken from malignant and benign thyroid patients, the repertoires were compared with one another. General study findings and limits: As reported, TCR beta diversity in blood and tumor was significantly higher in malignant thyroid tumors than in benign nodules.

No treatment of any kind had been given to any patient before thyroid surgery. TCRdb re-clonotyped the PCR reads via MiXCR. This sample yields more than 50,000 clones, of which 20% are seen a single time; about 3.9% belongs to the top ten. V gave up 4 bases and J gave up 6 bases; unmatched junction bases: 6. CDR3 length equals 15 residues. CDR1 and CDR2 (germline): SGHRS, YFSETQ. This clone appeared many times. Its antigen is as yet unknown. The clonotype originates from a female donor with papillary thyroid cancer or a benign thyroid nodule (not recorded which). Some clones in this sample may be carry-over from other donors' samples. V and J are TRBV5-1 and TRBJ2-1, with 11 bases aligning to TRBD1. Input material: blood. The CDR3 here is CASSPGQGVINEQFF. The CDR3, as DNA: TGCGCCAGCAGCCCGGGACAGGGGGTCATCAATGAGCAGTTCTTC.